The source of this TCR beta chain is a study of control samples from healthy donors and cancer patients. Here immunoSEQ multiplex PCR was the method, and the copy in TCRdb shows in-frame clones only, minus some. The table has roughly 100,000 clones, roughly 92% seen once. The CDR3 has 18 amino acids. V dropped 6 bases and J dropped 7; count of bases not matched to a gene: 13. The germline V gene has CDR1 SEHNR and CDR2 FQNEAQ (reference sequence). This receptor was taken from a human donor in good health. The donor label of this sample is uncertain. This sequence joins TRBV7-9 and TRBJ2-1, with TRBD2 matching 15 bases. The sequencing input was blood. CDR3 sequence: CASSPGLAGGGFMNEQFF. CDR3 bases: TGTGCCAGCAGTCCGGGACTAGCGGGGGGAGGGTTTATGAATGAGCAGTTCTTC.